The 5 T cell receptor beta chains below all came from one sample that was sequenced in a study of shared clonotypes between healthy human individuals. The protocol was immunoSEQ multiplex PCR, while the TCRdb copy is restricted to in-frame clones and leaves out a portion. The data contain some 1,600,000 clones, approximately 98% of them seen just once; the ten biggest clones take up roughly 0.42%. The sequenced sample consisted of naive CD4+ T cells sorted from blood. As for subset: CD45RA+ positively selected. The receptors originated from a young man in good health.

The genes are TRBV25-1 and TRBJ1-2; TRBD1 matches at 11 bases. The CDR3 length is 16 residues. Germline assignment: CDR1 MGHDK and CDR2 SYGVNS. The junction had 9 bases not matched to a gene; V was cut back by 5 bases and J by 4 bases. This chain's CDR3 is CASSPDRGRWLYGYTF. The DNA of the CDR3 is TGTGCCAGCAGTCCGGACAGGGGGCGATGGCTCTATGGCTACACCTTC.

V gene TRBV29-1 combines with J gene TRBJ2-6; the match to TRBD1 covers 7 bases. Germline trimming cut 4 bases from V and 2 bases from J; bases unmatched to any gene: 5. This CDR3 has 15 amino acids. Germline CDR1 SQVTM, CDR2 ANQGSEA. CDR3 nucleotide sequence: TGCAGCGTTGGTACAGGGGTTCCTGGGGCCAACGTCCTGACTTTC. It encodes CSVGTGVPGANVLTF.

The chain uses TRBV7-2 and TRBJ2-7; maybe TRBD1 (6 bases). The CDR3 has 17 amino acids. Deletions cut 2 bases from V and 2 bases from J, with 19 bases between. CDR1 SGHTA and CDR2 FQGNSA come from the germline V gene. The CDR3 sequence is CASSLIDNTGSPYEQYF. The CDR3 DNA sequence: TGTGCCAGCAGCTTAATAGATAACACAGGGAGCCCCTACGAGCAGTACTTC.

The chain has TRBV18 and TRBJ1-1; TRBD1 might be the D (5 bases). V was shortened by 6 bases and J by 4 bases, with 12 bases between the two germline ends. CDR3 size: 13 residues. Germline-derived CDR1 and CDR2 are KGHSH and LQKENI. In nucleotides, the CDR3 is TGTGCCAGCTCGCTCCAGGGTGGCACTGAAGCTTTCTTT. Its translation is CASSLQGGTEAFF.

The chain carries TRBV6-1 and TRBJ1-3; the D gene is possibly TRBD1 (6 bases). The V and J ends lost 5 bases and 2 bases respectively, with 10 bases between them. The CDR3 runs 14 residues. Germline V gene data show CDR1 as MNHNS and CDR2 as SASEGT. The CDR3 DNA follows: TGTGCCAGCAGTTGGGGACATCCTGGAAACACCATATATTTT. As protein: CASSWGHPGNTIYF.